Given below is one TCR beta chain in context. The data derive from a study of blood T cell repertoires in COVID-19. Study information: The samples span acute and convalescent COVID-19 from the United States, Italy and Spain. In each case, the material was cDNA or gDNA derived from T cells, B-cell-depleted T cells, or PBMCs.

The CDR3 is 14 residues long. Germline assignment: CDR1 MDHEN and CDR2 SYDVKM. J was trimmed by 6 bases and V by 6 bases; bases with no gene match: 5. Assay used: immunoSEQ multiplex PCR; TCRdb lists only in-frame clones, some missing. The sample comprises about 270,000 clones, about nine tenths of which are singletons, and 4.1% rests with the top ten. Assignment of participants to cohorts was predicated upon participant-reported clinical history. This clonotype was obtained from a woman aged 25 to 45 with acute COVID-19. The sequencing input was PBMCs or T cells enriched from blood (not recorded which). The rearrangement links TRBV28 to TRBJ1-4; 9 positions agree with TRBD1. The CDR3 reads CASRLQGAYEKLFF. DNA of the CDR3: TGTGCCAGCAGGCTACAGGGGGCTTATGAAAAACTGTTTTTT.